These T cell receptor beta chains were read from a single sample in a study of T cell responses to AZD1222 COVID-19 vaccine. Data came from immunoSEQ multiplex PCR; TCRdb stores just in-frame clones and leaves some out. This table has 150,000 or so clones, about 90% appearing once. The sample here was peripheral blood, taken 28 days after the second AZD1222 dose. These receptors all stem from an adult who received the AZD1222 COVID-19 vaccine. Both conserved end residues are part of each CDR3. The D gene is left open where the match is weak. Rows give clone size only sometimes, using once, few, many, or a class for an expanded clone.

j_call	d_call	clone_size	v_call	cdr3_aa	cdr3_nt
TRBJ1-1	-	-	TRBV19	CASSIAAGNTEAFF	TGTGCCAGTAGTATAGCGGCAGGGAACACTGAAGCTTTCTTT
TRBJ2-7	TRBD2	-	TRBV7-2	CASSPGLAGSPYEQYF	TGTGCCAGCAGCCCGGGACTAGCGGGGAGCCCTTACGAGCAGTACTTC
TRBJ1-6	-	-	TRBV13	CASSLEGTDSPLHF	TGTGCCAGCAGCTTAGAAGGGACCGATTCACCCCTCCACTTT
TRBJ2-7	TRBD1	-	TRBV6-5	CASTGQGAGLINF	TGTGCCAGCACTGGACAGGGGGCCGGCCTGATCAACTTC
TRBJ1-1	-	few	TRBV7-9	CASSEKNTEAFF	TGTGCCAGCAGCGAAAAGAACACTGAAGCTTTCTTT
TRBJ1-1	-	-	TRBV27	CASSLIQGNTEAFF	TGTGCCAGCAGTTTAATCCAGGGCAACACTGAAGCTTTCTTT
TRBJ1-1	TRBD1	-	TRBV19	CASSLSTGSSHLEAFF	TGTGCCAGTAGTCTCTCGACAGGGTCCTCTCACCTCGAAGCTTTCTTT
TRBJ1-5	-	-	TRBV9	CASSGDDRSPAQHF	TGTGCCAGCAGCGGAGATGACAGGAGCCCGGCCCAGCATTTT
TRBJ1-1	-	-	TRBV5-4	CASSFFYTREPFF	TGTGCCAGCAGCTTTTTCTACACCAGGGAACCTTTCTTT
TRBJ1-2	-	-	TRBV15	CATSRVRDYGYTF	TGTGCCACCAGCAGAGTTCGGGACTATGGCTACACCTTC
TRBJ1-1	-	-	TRBV18	CASSPPGGSNTEAFF	TGTGCCAGCTCACCACCGGGGGGATCGAACACTGAAGCTTTCTTT
TRBJ1-1	-	-	TRBV9	CASSGGHPNTEAFF	TGTGCCAGCAGCGGCGGACACCCGAACACTGAAGCTTTCTTT
TRBJ1-1	TRBD1	-	TRBV6-5	CASNLGTGRSSEAFF	TGTGCCAGCAACTTAGGGACAGGGAGGAGTTCTGAAGCTTTCTTT
TRBJ1-1	TRBD1	-	TRBV7-9	CASGQGDEAFF	TGTGCCAGCGGACAGGGGGATGAAGCTTTCTTT
TRBJ2-7	TRBD2	-	TRBV11-3	CASSHGLAGRQYF	TGTGCCAGCAGCCACGGACTAGCGGGGCGGCAGTACTTC
TRBJ1-1	TRBD1	-	TRBV6-5	CASSPGTGGAEAFF	TGTGCCAGCAGTCCCGGGACAGGGGGTGCTGAAGCTTTCTTT
TRBJ1-1	-	-	TRBV30	CAGRLLQGTPGTEAFF	TGTGCCGGGAGGTTATTACAGGGCACCCCTGGGACTGAAGCTTTCTTT
TRBJ1-3	-	-	TRBV18	CASSSDNSGNTIYF	TGTGCCAGCTCCTCGGACAACTCTGGAAACACCATATATTTT
TRBJ1-1	TRBD1	-	TRBV25-1	CASMGQGLTQAFF	TGTGCCAGCATGGGACAGGGGTTGACGCAAGCTTTCTTT
TRBJ1-1	-	-	TRBV7-9	CASSFTGLGTEAFF	TGTGCCAGCAGCTTTACAGGACTTGGCACTGAAGCTTTCTTT
TRBJ1-1	-	-	TRBV6-6	CASSYSREGTEAFF	TGTGCCAGCAGTTACTCTCGGGAAGGGACTGAAGCTTTCTTT
TRBJ2-7	TRBD1	-	TRBV27	CASSFAQGPPYEQYF	TGTGCCAGCAGTTTTGCACAGGGGCCCCCCTACGAGCAGTACTTC
TRBJ1-3	TRBD1	-	TRBV30	CAWSVGGKDTIYF	TGTGCCTGGAGTGTAGGGGGCAAGGACACCATATATTTT
TRBJ1-2	TRBD1	-	TRBV6-5	CASSSGTVDGYTF	TGTGCCAGCAGTTCTGGGACAGTGGATGGCTACACCTTC